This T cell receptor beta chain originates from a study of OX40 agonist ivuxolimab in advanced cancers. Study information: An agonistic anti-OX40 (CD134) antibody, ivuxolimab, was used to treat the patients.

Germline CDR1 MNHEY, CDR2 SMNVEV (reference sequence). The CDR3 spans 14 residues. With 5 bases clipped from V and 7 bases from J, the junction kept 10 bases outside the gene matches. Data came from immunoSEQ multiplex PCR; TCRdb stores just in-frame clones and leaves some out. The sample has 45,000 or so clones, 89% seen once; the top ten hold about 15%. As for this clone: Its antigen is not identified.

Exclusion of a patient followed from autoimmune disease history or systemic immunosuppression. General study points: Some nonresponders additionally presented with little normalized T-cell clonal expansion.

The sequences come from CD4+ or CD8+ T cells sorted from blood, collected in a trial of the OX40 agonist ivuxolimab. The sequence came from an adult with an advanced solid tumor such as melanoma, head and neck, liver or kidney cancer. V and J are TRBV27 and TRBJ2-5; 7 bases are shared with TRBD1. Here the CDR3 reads CASSPSRGSGTQYF. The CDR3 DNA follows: TGTGCCAGCAGTCCAAGCAGGGGGAGTGGGACCCAGTACTTC.